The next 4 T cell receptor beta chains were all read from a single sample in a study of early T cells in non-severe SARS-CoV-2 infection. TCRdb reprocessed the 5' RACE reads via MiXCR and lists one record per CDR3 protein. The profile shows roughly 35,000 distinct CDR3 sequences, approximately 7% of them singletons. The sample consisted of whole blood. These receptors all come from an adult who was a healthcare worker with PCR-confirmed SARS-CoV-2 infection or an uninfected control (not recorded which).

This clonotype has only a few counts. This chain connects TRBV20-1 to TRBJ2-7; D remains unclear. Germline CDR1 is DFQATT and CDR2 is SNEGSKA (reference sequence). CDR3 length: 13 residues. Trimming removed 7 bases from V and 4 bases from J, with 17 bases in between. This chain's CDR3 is CSVPGPTRYEQYF. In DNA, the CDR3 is TGCAGTGTTCCGGGTCCAACCAGATACGAGCAGTACTTC.

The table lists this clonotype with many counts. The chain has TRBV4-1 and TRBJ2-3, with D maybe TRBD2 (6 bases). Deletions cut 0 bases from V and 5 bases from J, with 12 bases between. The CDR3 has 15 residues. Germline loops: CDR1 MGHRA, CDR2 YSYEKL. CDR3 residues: CASSQEVLAKDTQYF. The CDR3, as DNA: TGCGCCAGCAGCCAAGAAGTCCTAGCGAAAGATACGCAGTATTTT.

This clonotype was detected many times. The CDR3 sequence: CSVEIGGGGSHEYF. The DNA of the CDR3 is TGCAGCGTTGAAATAGGGGGCGGTGGGAGTCACGAGTACTTC. This chain connects TRBV29-1 to TRBJ2-7; 7 nucleotides align to TRBD1. The V gene's germline CDR1 is SQVTM and CDR2 ANQGSEA. Trimming took 2 bases from V and 11 from J; bases not matched to a gene: 15. The CDR3 length is 14 residues.

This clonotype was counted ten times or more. DNA of the CDR3: TGTGCCAGCTCAGAGTCGGGGTATAATGGCTACACCTTC. Encoded protein: CASSESGYNGYTF. The chain couples TRBV18 to TRBJ1-2; no definite D call. This CDR3 spans 13 amino acids. Germline CDR1 KGHSH, CDR2 LQKENI. With 5 bases removed from V and 6 bases from J, the gap between germline ends came to 13 bases.